These 19 T cell receptor beta chains share one sample of origin, sequenced in a study of radiotherapy plus CTLA-4 blockade in lung cancer. The repertoire was sequenced with immunoSEQ multiplex PCR; TCRdb's copy has only in-frame clones and lacks some. The sample shows nearly 110,000 clones, 85% of them seen only once. The specimen comprised peripheral blood, sampled from a patient treated with radiotherapy plus ipilimumab. The receptors were sampled from a human donor with non-small cell lung cancer that progressed on radiotherapy plus ipilimumab. Some clones in this sample may be carry-over from other donors' samples.

The gene calls are TRBV5-1 and TRBJ2-5, with D uncertain. V gave up 0 bases and J gave up 1 base, with 10 bases separating them. The CDR3 totals 15 residues. The V gene's germline CDR1 is SGHRS and CDR2 YFSETQ. CDR3 sequence (DNA): TGCGCCAGCAGCTTGGGGTTCCTTATCCAAGAGACCCAGTACTTC. It specifies CASSLGFLIQETQYF.

The rearrangement joins TRBV12-5 to TRBJ2-1; 8 nucleotides line up with TRBD1. Per germline, CDR1 LGHNT and CDR2 FRNRAP. The J segment lost 6 bases and the V segment lost 2 bases, leaving 0 bases of the junction unmatched. The CDR3 contains 13 residues. The CDR3 loop is CASGLTGGNEQFF. The DNA of the CDR3 is TGTGCTAGTGGTTTGACAGGGGGCAATGAGCAGTTCTTC. The variable domain in full, with the rest retrieved from reference TRBV12-5 and TRBJ2-1, is DARVTQTPRHKVTEMGQEVTMRCQPILGHNTVFWYRQTMMQGLELLAYFRNRAPLDDSGMPKDRFSAEMPDATLATLKIQPSEPRDSAVYFCASGLTGGNEQFFGPGTRLTVL.

This clone was detected only a few times. The chain recombines TRBV10-3 with TRBJ2-3; D gene unclear. V gave up 0 bases and J gave up 1 base, with 2 bases separating them. Germline V gene lookup returns CDR1 ENHRY and CDR2 SYGVKD. CDR3 length equals 13 residues. CDR3 residues: CAISESGTDTQYF. CDR3 bases: TGTGCCATCAGTGAGTCAGGCACAGATACGCAGTATTTT.

The chain is built from TRBV19 and TRBJ1-5, with D uncertain. The germline gives CDR1 LNHDA, CDR2 SQIVND (reference sequence). V was pared by 7 bases and J by 2 bases, with 6 bases between. The CDR3 length is 12 residues. This chain's CDR3 is CASTGGNQPQHF. The CDR3 region has the DNA TGTGCCAGTACGGGTGGCAATCAGCCCCAGCATTTT. Filled out from reference TRBV19 and TRBJ1-5, the complete variable domain reads DGGITQSPKYLFRKEGQNVTLSCEQNLNHDAMYWYRQDPGQGLRLIYYSQIVNDFQKGDIAEGYSVSREKKESFPLTVTSAQKNPTAFYLCASTGGNQPQHFGDGTRLSIL.

The chain carries TRBV30 and TRBJ1-5; 7 bases fit TRBD1. The J segment lost 5 bases and the V segment lost 0 bases, leaving 10 bases of the junction unmatched. The CDR3 loop spans 16 amino acids. The germline gives CDR1 GTSNPN, CDR2 SVGIG (reference sequence). The CDR3 sequence: CAWSVWRGREDQPQHF. CDR3 sequence (DNA): TGTGCCTGGAGTGTATGGAGGGGGCGCGAGGATCAGCCCCAGCATTTT.

The V gene is TRBV10-3, the J gene TRBJ1-4, with D perhaps matching TRBD1 (5 bases). CDR1 ENHRY and CDR2 SYGVKD come from the germline V gene. The CDR3 consists of 13 residues. V lost 3 bases, J lost 7 bases, and 9 bases lay in between. This chain's CDR3 is CAISDFRVEKLFF. Here the CDR3 DNA reads TGTGCCATCAGTGATTTCAGGGTTGAAAAACTGTTTTTT.

The count of this clone is one. CDR3 amino acids: CASSDRTRETDTQYF. DNA of the CDR3: TGTGCCAGCAGTGACAGGACTAGAGAGACAGATACGCAGTATTTT. The gene calls are TRBV2 and TRBJ2-3; the match to TRBD2 covers 7 bases. This CDR3 region has 15 residues. Germline CDR1 and CDR2: SNHLY and FYNNEI. After removal of 3 bases from V and 3 bases from J, the junction contained 6 bases not matched to a gene.

The chain employs TRBV9 and TRBJ2-1; perhaps TRBD2 as D (6 bases). Deletions cut 0 bases from V and 1 base from J, with 8 bases between. The CDR3 contains 15 residues. Germline assignment: CDR1 SGDLS and CDR2 YYNGEE. The CDR3 is CASSVDSGSYNEQFF. The CDR3 DNA reads TGTGCCAGCAGCGTAGATAGCGGATCCTACAATGAGCAGTTCTTC.

This clone was counted between two and nine times. The CDR3 DNA reads as TGTGCCAGCGGCACAGGGGGCAACTATGGCTACACCTTC. Translated, it gives CASGTGGNYGYTF. The chain employs TRBV5-6 and TRBJ1-2; TRBD1 aligns across 9 bases. The CDR3 covers 13 residues. V shed 7 bases and J 2 bases; nucleotides not matched to a gene: 3. CDR1 is SGHDT and CDR2 is YYEEEE in the germline V gene.

This chain uses TRBV5-1 with TRBJ2-1; 8 nucleotides align to TRBD1. The J segment lost 9 bases and the V segment lost 5 bases, leaving 13 bases of the junction unmatched. This CDR3 has 15 residues. CDR1 and CDR2 (germline): SGHRS, YFSETQ. The CDR3 is CASRPQGAESGEQFF. CDR3 DNA sequence: TGCGCCAGCAGGCCTCAGGGGGCTGAGAGCGGTGAGCAGTTCTTC.

In its sample, this clone was seen a few times. The chain couples TRBV7-2 to TRBJ1-6, with 10 bases lining up with TRBD1. Germline assignment: CDR1 SGHTA and CDR2 FQGNSA. CDR3 length: 14 residues. V lost 3 bases to trimming and J lost 8 bases; unmatched junction nucleotides: 1. The CDR3 here is CASSLDRGYSPLHF. In DNA, the CDR3 is TGTGCCAGCAGCTTGGACAGGGGGTATTCACCCCTCCACTTT. Full variable domain (missing parts from reference TRBV7-2 and TRBJ1-6): GAGVSQSPSNKVTEKGKDVELRCDPISGHTALYWYRQSLGQGLEFLIYFQGNSAPDKSGLPSDRFSAERTGGSVSTLTIQRTQQEDSAVYLCASSLDRGYSPLHFGNGTRLTVT.

CDR3 sequence reads: CASSRDLHYGYTF. The CDR3 DNA reads as TGCGCCAGCAGTAGGGACTTACACTATGGCTACACCTTC. V gene TRBV4-3 combines with J gene TRBJ1-2; TRBD1 is a possible D gene (5 bases). Per germline, CDR1 LGHNA and CDR2 YSLEER. This CDR3 contains 13 residues. V shed 6 bases and J shed 3 bases, with 11 bases lying between them.

The rearrangement links TRBV20-1 to TRBJ2-5; D remains ambiguous. The CDR3 is 11 amino acids. Trimming pared 0 bases from V and 6 bases from J, leaving 5 bases between. Germline lookup yields CDR1 DFQATT and CDR2 SNEGSKA (reference sequence). CDR3 bases: TGCAGTGCTAGAGATCGAAAGACCCAGTACTTC. Protein sequence: CSARDRKTQYF.

The V gene is TRBV7-9, the J gene TRBJ1-1; D remains unclear. Per germline, CDR1 SEHNR and CDR2 FQNEAQ (reference sequence). The CDR3 runs 13 residues. The V and J ends lost 5 bases and 3 bases respectively, with 10 bases between them. Written as DNA, the CDR3 is TGTGCCAGCAGCCTGTTTCTCGACACTGAAGCTTTCTTT. Translated, it gives CASSLFLDTEAFF. Complete variable domain (other parts from reference TRBV7-9 and TRBJ1-1): DTGVSQNPRHKITKRGQNVTFRCDPISEHNRLYWYRQTLGQGPEFLTYFQNEAQLEKSRLLSDRFSAERPKGSFSTLEIQRTEQGDSAMYLCASSLFLDTEAFFGQGTRLTVV.

In DNA form, the CDR3 reads TGTGCCAGCAGCTCCGGGGGTTCCAACGAGGTTGGCTACACCTTC. It is translated as CASSSGGSNEVGYTF. The chain has TRBV7-3 and TRBJ1-2; D is possibly TRBD1 (5 bases). The V gene's germline CDR1 is SGHTA and CDR2 FQGTGA. This CDR3 is 15 amino acids long. Trimming took off 4 bases at V and 7 bases at J, with 19 bases between the two ends.

The sample holds one count of this clone. V is TRBV5-1 and J is TRBJ2-5; 7 nucleotides match TRBD1. J was trimmed by 2 bases and V by 3 bases; bases with no gene match: 7. The V gene's germline CDR1 is SGHRS and CDR2 YFSETQ. The CDR3 runs to 15 residues. In DNA, the CDR3 is TGCGCCAGCAGCTACCTGGGACAGAGACAAGAGACCCAGTACTTC. Translated: CASSYLGQRQETQYF.

The chain recombines TRBV28 with TRBJ2-3; possible D gene TRBD1, 6 bases. The V end lost 4 bases, the J end lost 2 bases, and 16 bases lay between the germline ends. CDR3 length: 16 amino acids. Germline V gene lookup returns CDR1 MDHEN and CDR2 SYDVKM. This CDR3 is CASSSPGQRYTDTQYF. DNA of the CDR3: TGTGCCAGCAGTTCCCCAGGACAGAGATACACAGATACGCAGTATTTT. The complete variable domain, with remaining parts taken from reference TRBV28 and TRBJ2-3, reads DVKVTQSSRYLVKRTGEKVFLECVQDMDHENMFWYRQDPGLGLRLIYFSYDVKMKEKGDIPEGYSVSREKKERFSLILESASTNQTSMYLCASSSPGQRYTDTQYFGPGTRLTVL.

The V call is TRBV11-2, the J call TRBJ2-6; no clear D. The CDR3 consists of 16 residues. Germline V gives CDR1 SGHAT, CDR2 FQNNGV. Trimming removed 1 base at V and 4 bases at J, with 11 bases between. The CDR3: CASSLAATQGANVLTF. DNA for the CDR3: TGTGCCAGCAGCTTAGCCGCCACCCAAGGGGCCAACGTCCTGACTTTC.

This clone was picked up one time. The chain couples TRBV6-6 to TRBJ2-7; 11 bases match TRBD1. Germline loops: CDR1 MNHNY, CDR2 SVGAGI (reference sequence). The V gene end was trimmed by 5 bases and the J gene end by 2 bases; junction bases not matched to a gene: 2. The CDR3 loop spans 14 amino acids. The DNA for the CDR3 is TGTGCCAGCAGTCCGGGACAGGGGGCCTACGAGCAGTACTTC. Amino acids: CASSPGQGAYEQYF.